The sequence of this T cell receptor delta chain was determined in a study of γδ T cells in repeated Plasmodium falciparum infection. Bulk repertoires came from Vgamma9/Vdelta2+ or Vdelta2-negative gammadelta T cells flow-sorted from PBMC. TCRdb redid clone calling on the multiplex PCR reads using CATT. The sample lists 80,000 to 95,000 delta-chain clones, more than 1.4% seen once, with 7% to 9.5% in the top ten. At least ten counts were recorded for this clone. The amino acid sequence in TCRdb belongs to a much larger clone and departs from this DNA's translation at residue 4, likely a sequencing read error; the sequence shown is translated from the DNA. This CDR3 region has 20 residues. V lost 5 bases to trimming and J lost 0 bases; unmatched junction nucleotides: 13. Germline-derived CDR1 and CDR2 are GEAIGNYY and EKD.

This receptor was taken from a pool of human donors (malaria-infected and uninfected, not separated). The sequenced sample was gamma-delta T cells from blood. V gene TRDV2 combines with J gene TRDJ3; 9 bases match TRDD3. As TCRdb names no J gene, one was assigned here on the basis of a DNA match to germline. CDR3 amino acids: CACGTLTGGPSSWDTRQMFF. The CDR3 bases are TGTGCCTGTGGCACTCTTACTGGGGGACCTAGCTCCTGGGACACCCGACAGATGTTTTTC.